The rows below give T cell receptor beta chains drawn from one sample of a study of shared clonotypes between healthy human individuals. The protocol was immunoSEQ multiplex PCR, while the TCRdb copy is restricted to in-frame clones and leaves out a portion. The data show millions of clones, 95% seen once. Sequenced: naive CD4+ T cells sorted from blood. The source of these receptors is a man aged 18 to 35 in good health. Both conserved end residues are trimmed from each CDR3. Fields, in order: V gene, CDR3 protein.

>TRBV6-5
ASSRTGNRSPLH
>TRBV5-1
ASSLNGGVNTEAF
>TRBV9
ASSRGLKNIQY
>TRBV6-6
ASTPREGTGELF
>TRBV6-5
ASSSGTFEPEQY
>TRBV7-9
ASSLGGGENNSPLH
>TRBV6-5
ASSYDRLFGYGYT
>TRBV9
ASSVGKTASIYNEQF
>TRBV30
AWRRQGLGNQPQH
>TRBV4-1
ASSQEGVSGSDYEQY
>TRBV5-4
ASSRSTSDSYEQY
>TRBV6-5
ASSRQGSMEQY
>TRBV30
AWSVRAPSTDTQY
>TRBV4-2
ASSQDPGSVYEQY
>TRBV7-2
ASSSLGTSVADTQY
>TRBV7-2
ASSLRIAGETQY
>TRBV27
ASSPSDSSYNEQF
>TRBV7-2
ASNRGGAQETQY
>TRBV4-1
ASSQRGLAKNIQY
>TRBV4-3
ASSQDPGNEKLF
>TRBV28
ASSSAGGLTDTQY
>TRBV5-4
ASSLLAGNSYEQY
>TRBV7-2
ASSLASGAVETQY
>TRBV5-1
ASSGGLAGAYNEQF
>TRBV4-1
ASSQGTAASTDTQY
>TRBV29-1
SVRQGVSTDTQY